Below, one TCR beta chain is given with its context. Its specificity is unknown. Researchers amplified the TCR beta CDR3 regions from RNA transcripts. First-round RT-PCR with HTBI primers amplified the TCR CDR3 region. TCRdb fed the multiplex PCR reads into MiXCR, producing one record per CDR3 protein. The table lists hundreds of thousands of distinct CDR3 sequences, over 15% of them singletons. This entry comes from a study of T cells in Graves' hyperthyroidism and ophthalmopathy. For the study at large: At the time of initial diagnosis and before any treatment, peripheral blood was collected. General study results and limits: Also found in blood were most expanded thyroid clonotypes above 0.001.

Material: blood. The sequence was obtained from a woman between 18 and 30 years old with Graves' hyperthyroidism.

CDR3 nucleotides: TGTGCCAGCAGCTTGTGGGACGGATCCAATGAGCAGTTCTTC. Translation: CASSLWDGSNEQFF. This sequence joins TRBV5-5 and TRBJ2-1; D may match TRBD1 or TRBD2 (5 bases each). The CDR3 spans 14 residues. The V end was cut by 1 base, the J end by 6 bases, with 11 bases between. CDR1 is SGHKS, CDR2 YYEKEE, per germline (reference sequence).